The entry below gives a single T cell receptor beta chain sequence along with its context. The entry originates in a study of shared clonotypes between healthy human individuals. Produced via immunoSEQ multiplex PCR; TCRdb's table is partial and in-frame only. The sample includes a few million clones, about nine tenths of them seen just once. CDR3 size: 15 residues. V was trimmed by 1 base and J by 7 bases, leaving 13 bases between them. CDR1 is MDHEN and CDR2 is SYDVKM in the germline V gene. This chain connects TRBV28 to TRBJ1-4; D unclear. The TCR sequence derives from a man aged 18-30 years in good health. Some clones in this sample may be carry-over from other donors' samples. Sequenced input: naive CD4+ T cells from PBMCs. This sample's subset: CD45RA+ positively selected. The CDR3 reads CASSLLVPSGEKLFF. CDR3 DNA sequence: TGTGCCAGCAGTTTATTAGTTCCCTCAGGTGAAAAACTGTTTTTT.